Listed here are 12 T cell receptor beta chains from one sample, sequenced in a study of cytomegalovirus exposure and HLA in healthy donors. Researchers ran the PCR with 60 Vbeta and 13 Jbeta primers. Only in-frame clones appear in the TCRdb table, and some are missing; sequencing was by immunoSEQ multiplex PCR. The table records approximately 100,000 clones, around 79% of them present only once. Source material: PBMCs. The receptors were sampled from a woman in her forties in good health and CMV-seronegative.

CDR3 nucleotides: TGTGCCAGCAGTACCACGACTAGCGGGGGGGAAGATACGCAGTATTTT. Translation gives CASSTTTSGGEDTQYF. The genes are TRBV6-6 and TRBJ2-3, with 14 nucleotides matching TRBD2. With V trimmed by 5 bases and J by 5 bases, 6 bases remained unmatched. Germline V CDR1 and CDR2: MNHNY, SVGAGI (reference sequence). This CDR3 has 16 residues.

Details on this clone: The junction departs from the called germline gene at one end, perhaps through a read error. This sample also contains other DNA sequences that code for the same CDR3. J is TRBJ1-1 and V is TRBV5-6; D is perhaps TRBD1 (6 bases). Germline V gene sequence: CDR1 SGHDT, CDR2 YYEEEE. The CDR3 covers 16 residues. The CDR3 sequence: CASSYRSGTKNTEAFF. The DNA of the CDR3 is TGTGCCAGCAGCTACAGATCCGGGACAAAGAACACTGAGGCTTTCTTT.

The chain uses TRBV15 and TRBJ1-4; 10 bases are a match to TRBD1. Germline V CDR1 and CDR2: LNHNV, YYDKDF (reference sequence). With V trimmed by 1 base and J by 7 bases, 12 bases remained unmatched. The CDR3 runs 18 residues. The DNA of the CDR3 is TGTGCCACCAGCAGAGCCTTGACCGGGACAGGGGCTGGTGAAAAACTGTTTTTT. Protein: CATSRALTGTGAGEKLFF. Variable domain in full (rest from reference TRBV15 and TRBJ1-4): DAMVIQNPRYQVTQFGKPVTLSCSQTLNHNVMYWYQQKSSQAPKLLFHYYDKDFNNEADTPDNFQSRRPNTSFCFLDIRSPGLGDTAMYLCATSRALTGTGAGEKLFFGSGTQLSVL.

V is TRBV5-1 and J is TRBJ2-2, with D perhaps TRBD1 (6 bases). V lost 7 bases, J lost 7 bases, and 20 bases lay in between. CDR3 size: 15 residues. Germline V gene lookup returns CDR1 SGHRS and CDR2 YFSETQ. The CDR3 nucleotides read TGCGCCAGCCAAATCGGACAGCCCCTGGGCGGGGAGCTGTTTTTT. Translation: CASQIGQPLGGELFF.

This sequence joins TRBV7-3 and TRBJ2-7; the D gene is possibly TRBD1 (6 bases). Trimming shortened V by 11 bases and J by 0 bases, and 14 bases separated the two germline ends. Germline CDR1 and CDR2: SGHTA and FQGTGA. The CDR3 extends over 13 amino acids. CDR3 in DNA: TGTGCCCACCAGGGGCGATCCTCCTACGAGCAGTACTTC. This translates into CAHQGRSSYEQYF.

This clone is a singleton in its sample. This chain uses TRBV5-8 with TRBJ1-5; unclear D gene. Germline V gene data show CDR1 as SGHTS and CDR2 as YDEGEE. Deletions cut 7 bases from V and 9 bases from J, with 17 bases between. The CDR3 loop spans 13 amino acids. The CDR3 loop reads CASSRGPDRPQHF. CDR3 sequence (DNA): TGTGCCAGCTCCCGGGGTCCGGATCGGCCCCAGCATTTT. Filled out from reference TRBV5-8 and TRBJ1-5, the complete variable domain reads EAGVTQSPTHLIKTRGQQATLRCSPISGHTSVYWYQQALGLGLQFLLWYDEGEERNRGNFPPRFSGRQFPNYSSELNVNALELEDSALYLCASSRGPDRPQHFGDGTRLSIL.

This chain links TRBV2 with TRBJ2-7; the match to TRBD1 covers 9 bases. The CDR3 has 14 residues. With 6 bases clipped from V and 5 bases from J, the junction kept 8 bases outside the gene matches. Per the germline V gene, CDR1 is SNHLY and CDR2 is FYNNEI. The CDR3 loop reads CASRTGTGSDEQYF. CDR3 DNA sequence: TGTGCCAGCAGGACCGGGACAGGGAGCGACGAGCAGTACTTC.

The rearrangement uses TRBV15 and TRBJ2-1; D might be TRBD2 (6 bases). The CDR3 consists of 15 residues. The germline V gene has CDR1 LNHNV and CDR2 YYDKDF (reference sequence). Trimming left V 1 base short and J 0 bases short, with 7 bases between. DNA of the CDR3: TGTGCCACCAGCAGAGGGACTAACTCCTACAATGAGCAGTTCTTC. Translated: CATSRGTNSYNEQFF.

The chain links TRBV5-1 to TRBJ2-1; possibly TRBD2 for D (7 bases). This CDR3 spans 13 amino acids. V dropped 4 bases and J dropped 8 bases, with 13 bases sitting between them. CDR1 is SGHRS and CDR2 is YFSETQ in the germline V gene. The CDR3 here is CASSGGARDEQFF. CDR3 nucleotides: TGCGCCAGCAGCGGGGGGGCGCGGGATGAGCAGTTCTTC.

The rearrangement uses TRBV6-5 and TRBJ1-2, with 12 positions matching TRBD1. The CDR3 consists of 15 residues. Germline V gene sequence: CDR1 MNHEY, CDR2 SVGAGI. The trim removed 5 bases at V and 8 bases at J, leaving 9 bases unmatched. The chain's CDR3 is CASSKMGQGARGYTF. CDR3 nucleotides: TGTGCCAGCAGTAAAATGGGACAGGGGGCTAGGGGCTACACCTTC.

The rearrangement links TRBV18 to TRBJ1-1, with D possibly TRBD1 on 5 matching bases. The CDR3 has 16 amino acids. Deletions cut 2 bases from V and 7 bases from J, with 20 bases between. From germline, CDR1 is KGHSH and CDR2 LQKENI. The CDR3 here is CASSPVNQGYRLEAFF. The DNA of the CDR3 is TGTGCCAGCTCACCAGTTAATCAGGGTTACCGACTTGAAGCTTTCTTT.

This clone occurred once. The rearrangement links TRBV15 to TRBJ1-6; 9 bases line up with TRBD1. V was pared by 5 bases and J by 7 bases, with 6 bases of the junction left unmatched. This CDR3 has 15 residues. Germline CDR1 reads LNHNV; CDR2 reads YYDKDF (reference sequence). This CDR3 is CATSLDRGRNSPLHF. CDR3 in DNA: TGTGCCACCAGCCTGGACAGGGGTCGAAATTCACCCCTCCACTTT.